The clone carrying this T cell receptor beta chain was counted only a few times. Its target is unknown. The repertoire was sequenced with immunoSEQ multiplex PCR; TCRdb's copy has only in-frame clones and lacks some. The table shows about 24,000 clones, with more than 80% occurring only once. Viral peptide pools were used in the ViraFEST assay to expand antigen-specific CD4+ T cells, and sequencing came afterward. Once cultured for approximately eleven days, the cells underwent separation to obtain CD4+ T cells. Two-dose BNT162b2 or mRNA-1273 vaccination was given to participants. They grew approximately 2.1 million PBMC in each well, adding 8.5 to 10 IU/ml IL-2 and approximately 10 ug/ml peptides. The authors exchanged half the medium for IL-2 medium on days 3 and 7. The source of the sample is a study of vaccination effects on CD4 cells after COVID-19. Whole-study results and caveats: After vaccination, at late timepoints, clones induced by infection and by vaccine contracted markedly.

The sequences come from CD4+ T cells from PBMCs cultured with SARS-CoV-2 spike peptides, collected after COVID-19 vaccination. The clonotype comes from a human donor who received a COVID-19 vaccine. Some clones in this sample may be carry-over from other donors' samples.

CDR3 region: CASSATGSPSYNEQFF. CDR3 sequence (DNA): TGTGCCAGCAGCGCTACAGGGAGCCCCTCTTACAATGAGCAGTTCTTC. The rearrangement links TRBV7-8 to TRBJ2-1; TRBD1 might be the D (6 bases). The CDR3 is 16 amino acids. CDR1 is SGHVS and CDR2 is FQNEAQ in the germline V gene. The V gene lost 5 bases and the J gene lost 4 bases, with 18 bases spanning the gap.